These 9 T cell receptor beta chains were all obtained from the same sample, sequenced in a study of blood T cells in healthy people across ages. Using a J-beta primer mix together with a sample-barcoded 5' primer, a second PCR was run for about 7 to 12 cycles. TCRdb re-derived calls from the 5' RACE reads in MiXCR, one entry per CDR3 protein. This table has approximately 810,000 distinct CDR3 sequences, roughly 34% appearing once. The sample taken for sequencing was blood. These receptors all stem from a man in his late teens or twenties in good health.

The rearrangement links TRBV5-5 to TRBJ2-7; D is uncertain. The CDR3 has 13 residues. V was shortened by 0 bases and J by 3 bases, with 7 bases between the two germline ends. Germline CDR1 is SGHKS and CDR2 is YYEKEE (reference sequence). CDR3 in amino acids: CASSLEAFYEQYF. The CDR3, as DNA: TGTGCCAGCAGCTTGGAGGCGTTCTACGAGCAGTACTTC.

The chain employs TRBV30 and TRBJ1-2, with D perhaps matching TRBD1 (6 bases). From germline, CDR1 is GTSNPN and CDR2 SVGIG (reference sequence). Trimming took 5 bases from V and 4 from J, leaving 20 bases between them. CDR3 length: 15 amino acids. DNA of the CDR3: TGTGCCTGGGTAGAGCAGACAGGTCTCTGCTATGGCTACACCTTC. Amino acid sequence: CAWVEQTGLCYGYTF.

J is TRBJ1-2 and V is TRBV30; D gene uncertain. This CDR3 is 12 amino acids long. With 8 bases removed from V and 7 bases from J, the gap between germline ends came to 17 bases. Germline V lookup: CDR1 GTSNPN, CDR2 SVGIG (reference sequence). CDR3 in DNA: TGTGCCGCCGAAACCAGTTTCCGTGGCTACACCTTC. Protein product: CAAETSFRGYTF.

This clonotype was seen a handful of times. The V gene is TRBV29-1, the J gene TRBJ1-1, with a tentative D call TRBD1 (6 bases). There are 13 residues in the CDR3. The V end was cut by 5 bases, the J end by 5 bases, with 15 bases between. Germline loops: CDR1 SQVTM, CDR2 ANQGSEA. As DNA, the CDR3 is TGCAGCGTTTATGGACAGCCGGGGACTGAAGCTTTCTTT. Translated, it gives CSVYGQPGTEAFF.

This clonotype was found a few times. DNA of the CDR3: TGTGCCAGCAGCTTAGTGACGCGGGATACGCAGTATTTT. It translates to CASSLVTRDTQYF. The chain joins TRBV7-2 to TRBJ2-3, with D uncertain. Germline values: CDR1 SGHTA, CDR2 FQGNSA. Trimming stripped 1 base from V and 6 bases from J, with 8 bases between. The CDR3 is made up of 13 amino acids.

This clonotype appeared a few times. This sequence joins TRBV5-1 and TRBJ1-6; 9 positions agree with TRBD1. J was trimmed by 7 bases and V by 3 bases; bases with no gene match: 5. Germline assignment: CDR1 SGHRS and CDR2 YFSETQ. The CDR3 is made up of 15 amino acids. The CDR3 nucleotides read TGCGCCAGCAGCTCACGCACAGGGGGCAATTCACCCCTCCACTTT. Protein sequence: CASSSRTGGNSPLHF.

This clonotype was seen repeatedly, ten times or more. This sequence joins TRBV20-1 and TRBJ2-3; no definite D call. CDR3 length equals 12 residues. V lost 6 bases, J lost 0 bases, and 7 bases lay in between. CDR1 is DFQATT and CDR2 is SNEGSKA in the germline V gene (reference sequence). CDR3 loop: CSATDSTDTQYF. CDR3 sequence (DNA): TGCAGTGCCACGGACAGCACAGATACGCAGTATTTT.

This clonotype turned up a few times. This rearrangement joins TRBV21-1 to TRBJ1-5. TRBV21-1 is given as a pseudogene. The CDR3 consists of 16 residues. CDR3: CASSKRCVTFNQPQHF. The CDR3 nucleotides are TGTGCCAGCAGCAAAAGGTGCGTGACCTTCAATCAGCCCCAGCATTTT.

The chain couples TRBV6-6 to TRBJ2-4; D gene uncertain. The V gene lost 2 bases and the J gene lost 8 bases, with 4 bases spanning the gap. CDR1 MNHNY and CDR2 SVGAGI come from the germline V gene (reference sequence). The CDR3 length is 11 residues. The CDR3 nucleotides are TGTGCCAGCAGTTACGGGGACATTCAGTACTTC. Translation: CASSYGDIQYF.